Following are 21 T cell receptor beta chains from one sample sequenced in a study of blood T cell repertoires in COVID-19. Libraries were prepared by immunoSEQ multiplex PCR; TCRdb keeps only in-frame clonotypes and omits some of them. The sample holds a few hundred thousand clones, roughly 89% seen once. Sequenced sample: peripheral blood. These receptors all come from a man aged 50 or older with acute or convalescent COVID-19.

V usage is TRBV9 and J usage is TRBJ2-5; 11 bases agree with TRBD2. The CDR3 totals 16 residues. From germline, CDR1 is SGDLS and CDR2 YYNGEE. The ends lost 4 bases at V and 1 base at J; junction bases unmatched: 6. This chain's CDR3 is CASSQTSGGSQETQYF. The DNA of the CDR3 is TGTGCCAGCAGCCAAACTAGCGGGGGATCCCAAGAGACCCAGTACTTC.

This clone was found once. CDR3: CASSPRTPTGSNSPLHF. As DNA, the CDR3 is TGTGCCAGCTCACCTCGGACGCCAACAGGGAGCAATTCACCCCTCCACTTT. The chain recombines TRBV18 with TRBJ1-6; possible D gene TRBD1, 6 bases. Germline lookup yields CDR1 KGHSH and CDR2 LQKENI. V shed 3 bases and J shed 7 bases, with 19 bases lying between them. The CDR3 has 17 residues.

This sequence joins TRBV27 and TRBJ2-5; 11 bases are a match to TRBD1. J lost 5 bases, V lost 4 bases, and 6 bases had no gene match. Germline lookup yields CDR1 MNHEY and CDR2 SMNVEV (reference sequence). CDR3 size: 15 residues. CDR3 loop: CASSSPDRGQETQYF. For the CDR3, the DNA is TGTGCCAGCAGTTCCCCGGACAGGGGGCAGGAGACCCAGTACTTC.

The chain links TRBV7-2 to TRBJ1-6, with no clear D. Germline lookup yields CDR1 SGHTA and CDR2 FQGNSA. The CDR3 spans 17 residues. Trimming took off 0 bases at V and 5 bases at J, with 14 bases between the two ends. The CDR3 sequence: CASSLAFSILNNSPLHF. The CDR3 region has the DNA TGTGCCAGCAGCTTAGCTTTTTCGATACTGAATAATTCACCCCTCCACTTT. The whole variable domain, filled in from reference TRBV7-2 and TRBJ1-6, reads GAGVSQSPSNKVTEKGKDVELRCDPISGHTALYWYRQSLGQGLEFLIYFQGNSAPDKSGLPSDRFSAERTGGSVSTLTIQRTQQEDSAVYLCASSLAFSILNNSPLHFGNGTRLTVT.

This clone was recorded once. V and J are TRBV4-1 and TRBJ2-4; D may be TRBD2 (5 bases). Germline-derived CDR1 and CDR2 are MGHRA and YSYEKL. V was cut by 2 bases and J by 2 bases, with 16 bases left in between. The CDR3 has 17 residues. The CDR3 DNA is TGCGCCAGCAGCCAACCAATTGTGGGGAGACCCAAAAACATTCAGTACTTC. Protein: CASSQPIVGRPKNIQYF.

In its sample, this clone was seen a few times. The V gene is TRBV7-3, the J gene TRBJ2-1; 9 bases fit TRBD2. Germline V gives CDR1 SGHTA, CDR2 FQGTGA. The CDR3 is 14 amino acids. V was clipped by 2 bases and J by 7 bases; unmatched bases: 3. In DNA form, the CDR3 reads TGTGCCAGCAGCTTAGCTAGCGGGGTGAATGAGCAGTTCTTC. Its protein is CASSLASGVNEQFF. Using reference TRBV7-3 and TRBJ2-1 for the parts outside the CDR3, the full variable domain is GAGVSQTPSNKVTEKGKYVELRCDPISGHTALYWYRQSLGQGPEFLIYFQGTGAADDSGLPNDRFFAVRPEGSVSTLKIQRTERGDSAVYLCASSLASGVNEQFFGPGTRLTVL.

The J gene is TRBJ1-4, the V gene TRBV4-1, with D tentatively TRBD1 (5 bases). There are 15 residues in the CDR3. Trimming shortened V by 0 bases and J by 3 bases, and 8 bases separated the two germline ends. Germline CDR1 is MGHRA and CDR2 is YSYEKL. This CDR3 reads CASSQDPGANEKLFF. The DNA for the CDR3 is TGCGCCAGCAGCCAAGATCCGGGGGCTAATGAAAAACTGTTTTTT.

This sequence joins TRBV5-1 and TRBJ1-2, with D uncertain. CDR1 SGHRS and CDR2 YFSETQ come from the germline V gene. The CDR3 has 14 amino acids. The V gene lost 0 bases and the J gene lost 2 bases, with 8 bases spanning the gap. CDR3 residues: CASSLERGNYGYTF. As DNA, the CDR3 is TGCGCCAGCAGCTTGGAAAGAGGGAACTATGGCTACACCTTC.

The gene calls are TRBV12-5 and TRBJ1-2; D is ambiguous. V lost 1 base and J 11 bases, leaving 14 bases between the germline ends. CDR3 size: 13 residues. Germline CDR1 and CDR2: LGHNT and FRNRAP. The CDR3 DNA reads as TGTGCTAGTGGTTTGGGGGAGTCCGGATTTTACACCTTC. The encoded protein is CASGLGESGFYTF.

The V and J genes are TRBV25-1 and TRBJ2-3; 8 nucleotides line up with TRBD1. This CDR3 has 16 residues. Germline CDR1 MGHDK, CDR2 SYGVNS. V trimming: 3 bases; J trimming: 1 base; junction bases outside the gene matches: 6. CDR3 DNA: TGTGCCAGCAGTGACCCCCCAGGGGGCCGCACAGATACGCAGTATTTT. This sequence encodes CASSDPPGGRTDTQYF.

This clone was observed many times. The V and J genes are TRBV30 and TRBJ2-7; 8 bases agree with TRBD2. J lost 2 bases, V lost 3 bases, and 15 bases had no gene match. The CDR3 has 17 amino acids. Germline assignment: CDR1 GTSNPN and CDR2 SVGIG (reference sequence). DNA for the CDR3: TGTGCCTGGAGCCCCCCACCCCGACTAGCGCGGACCTACGAGCAGTACTTC. This sequence encodes CAWSPPPRLARTYEQYF.

CDR3 bases: TGTGCCAGCAGAGAGGACAGGCCCTCCTACGAGCAGTACTTC. It encodes CASREDRPSYEQYF. This chain uses TRBV2 with TRBJ2-7; 7 positions match TRBD1. Trimming at V came to 6 bases and at J to 0 bases, leaving 5 bases not matched to a gene. CDR3 size: 14 residues. Germline CDR1 reads SNHLY; CDR2 reads FYNNEI.

The chain recombines TRBV7-8 with TRBJ1-2; 8 bases fit TRBD1. This CDR3 has 15 residues. V shed 0 bases and J 6 bases; nucleotides not matched to a gene: 6. From germline, CDR1 is SGHVS and CDR2 FQNEAQ. In nucleotides, the CDR3 is TGTGCCAGCAGCTTAGCGCAGGGGGCGGGAGATGGCTACACCTTC. Translation gives CASSLAQGAGDGYTF. The full variable domain, its missing parts supplied by reference TRBV7-8 and TRBJ1-2, is GAGVSQSPRYKVAKRGQDVALRCDPISGHVSLFWYQQALGQGPEFLTYFQNEAQLDKSGLPSDRFFAERPEGSVSTLKIQRTQQEDSAVYLCASSLAQGAGDGYTFGSGTRLTVV.

The CDR3 loop reads CASSLRQGSANYGYTF. CDR3 DNA sequence: TGTGCCAGCAGTTTACGACAGGGCTCAGCTAACTATGGCTACACCTTC. The V and J genes are TRBV27 and TRBJ1-2, with 7 bases lining up with TRBD1. CDR1 MNHEY and CDR2 SMNVEV come from the germline V gene (reference sequence). This CDR3 spans 16 amino acids. With V trimmed by 2 bases and J by 0 bases, 6 bases remained unmatched.

The chain is built from TRBV2 and TRBJ2-1; TRBD2 is a possible D gene (5 bases). This CDR3 comprises 14 residues. From germline, CDR1 is SNHLY and CDR2 FYNNEI. V lost 7 bases and J lost 2, with 12 bases in between. The CDR3 sequence is CASNAGSAYNEQFF. CDR3 DNA: TGTGCCAGCAACGCGGGTTCCGCCTACAATGAGCAGTTCTTC.

The chain joins TRBV5-1 to TRBJ2-3; no clear D. Germline CDR1 reads SGHRS; CDR2 reads YFSETQ. The CDR3 contains 13 residues. The V and J ends lost 0 bases and 5 bases respectively, with 7 bases between them. Written as DNA, the CDR3 is TGCGCCAGCAGCTTGGCGGGTGGAGATACGCAGTATTTT. The encoded protein is CASSLAGGDTQYF.

This clone was observed once. This rearrangement joins TRBV27 to TRBJ1-2, with D perhaps TRBD1 (5 bases). Germline V CDR1 and CDR2: MNHEY, SMNVEV (reference sequence). Deletions cut 2 bases from V and 3 bases from J, with 7 bases between. CDR3 length: 13 amino acids. The CDR3 region is CASSLRGYYGYTF. The DNA for the CDR3 is TGTGCCAGCAGTTTACGGGGGTACTATGGCTACACCTTC.

The rearrangement links TRBV30 to TRBJ2-3; 8 positions match TRBD1. The CDR3 totals 16 residues. V shed 0 bases, J shed 2 bases, and the junction held 7 bases outside the gene matches. CDR1 is GTSNPN and CDR2 is SVGIG in the germline V gene (reference sequence). CDR3 protein: CAWSVQGQDPTDTQYF. CDR3 DNA sequence: TGTGCCTGGAGTGTACAGGGACAGGACCCCACAGATACGCAGTATTTT.

The chain has TRBV11-2 and TRBJ1-2; D possibly corresponds to TRBD1 (5 bases). Germline-derived CDR1 and CDR2 are SGHAT and FQNNGV. There are 11 residues in the CDR3. The ends were cut back, 3 bases at V and 8 bases at J, with 7 bases in the middle. In DNA, the CDR3 is TGTGCCAGCAGCTTGGGGGGAGGCTACACCTTC. Protein: CASSLGGGYTF.

The chain joins TRBV11-2 to TRBJ1-2; D is unresolved. The germline V and J ends were trimmed by 2 bases and 4 bases, with 11 bases remaining between them. Germline CDR1 reads SGHAT; CDR2 reads FQNNGV. The CDR3 has 14 amino acids. Here the CDR3 DNA reads TGTGCCAGCAGCTTACGGGAGTATAGCTATGGCTACACCTTC. It translates to CASSLREYSYGYTF.

The rearrangement uses TRBV7-9 and TRBJ2-5, with TRBD2 matching 13 bases. The V segment lost 5 bases and the J segment 5 bases; nucleotides outside the gene matches: 8. Germline V CDR1 and CDR2: SEHNR, FQNEAQ (reference sequence). The CDR3 has 16 residues. The chain's CDR3 is CASSPGTSGERETQYF. Here the CDR3 DNA reads TGTGCCAGCAGCCCCGGGACTAGCGGGGAACGGGAGACCCAGTACTTC.